The 24 T cell receptor beta chains given below trace back to one sample, sequenced in a study of identifying expanded T cells in peripheral blood. The method was immunoSEQ multiplex PCR; TCRdb's version includes in-frame clones alone and lacks a portion of them. This sample carries about 100,000 clones, around nine tenths of them seen once, and the ten largest clones take around 5%. Sequencing input: blood. These receptors all stem from a person aged 18 to 75 in good health.

The chain carries TRBV30 and TRBJ1-3; 8 nucleotides match TRBD1. Germline V gives CDR1 GTSNPN, CDR2 SVGIG (reference sequence). This CDR3 comprises 18 residues. The trim removed 0 bases at V and 0 bases at J, leaving 10 bases unmatched. CDR3 sequence (DNA): TGTGCCTGGAGTGTACCTGCAGGGGGCCCGAGCTCTGGAAACACCATATATTTT. Translating it yields CAWSVPAGGPSSGNTIYF.

This clone was seen a few times. The rearrangement uses TRBV27 and TRBJ2-3, with a possible D match to TRBD2 (5 bases). Looked up from germline, CDR1 is MNHEY and CDR2 is SMNVEV (reference sequence). The CDR3 sequence is 15 residues long. V lost 7 bases, J lost 2 bases, and 16 bases lay in between. The CDR3 reads CASKSQRRLTDTQYF. As DNA, the CDR3 is TGTGCCAGCAAATCCCAGCGGAGGCTCACAGATACGCAGTATTTT.

J is TRBJ1-5 and V is TRBV6-1, with D uncertain. Between the trimmed V and J ends, which lost 3 bases and 3 bases, there was a span of 6 bases. Germline CDR1 is MNHNS and CDR2 is SASEGT. The CDR3 sequence is 13 residues long. The DNA of the CDR3 is TGTGCCAGCAGTGAGGTCTACAATCAGCCCCAGCATTTT. It codes for CASSEVYNQPQHF.

This clone was observed a single time. The CDR3: CASREIGLADNEQFF. The CDR3, as DNA: TGCGCCAGCAGGGAAATAGGACTAGCGGACAATGAGCAGTTCTTC. V and J are TRBV5-1 and TRBJ2-1; the match to TRBD2 covers 10 bases. Germline loops: CDR1 SGHRS, CDR2 YFSETQ. The V gene end was trimmed by 5 bases and the J gene end by 5 bases; junction bases not matched to a gene: 7. The CDR3 runs 15 residues.

The count of this clone is one. The rearrangement links TRBV6-6 to TRBJ1-2; 9 bases line up with TRBD1. The CDR3 sequence is 14 residues long. Germline loops: CDR1 MNHNY, CDR2 SVGAGI (reference sequence). Trimming took 2 bases from V and 7 from J; bases not matched to a gene: 5. The CDR3 sequence is CASSYGGQGSGYTF. The DNA of the CDR3 is TGTGCCAGCAGTTACGGGGGACAGGGATCTGGCTACACCTTC.

The chain uses TRBV5-4 and TRBJ2-7; TRBD1 might be the D (5 bases). This CDR3 is built from 15 residues. Germline V lookup: CDR1 SGHNT, CDR2 YYREEE (reference sequence). V lost 4 bases and J 3 bases, leaving 17 bases between the germline ends. The CDR3 DNA follows: TGTGCCAGCAGCGGCACAGGAAAGCTTAGCTACGAGCAGTACTTC. Residues: CASSGTGKLSYEQYF.

Note on this clone: Other DNA sequences in the sample encode the same CDR3. The CDR3 DNA is TGCGCCAGCAGCTTAGGGGGCACCACTAATGAAAAACTGTTTTTT. Its protein is CASSLGGTTNEKLFF. This chain joins TRBV5-1 and TRBJ1-4, with 7 bases lining up with TRBD1. CDR1 SGHRS and CDR2 YFSETQ come from the germline V gene. CDR3 length equals 15 residues. Trimming removed 2 bases from V and 2 bases from J; junction bases left unmatched: 3.

This chain links TRBV18 with TRBJ1-5; tentatively, D is TRBD1 (5 bases). The CDR3 runs to 16 residues. Germline V CDR1 and CDR2: KGHSH, LQKENI. Deletions cut 3 bases from V and 0 bases from J, with 12 bases between. DNA of the CDR3: TGTGCCAGCTCACCGGAGGGACTCTATAGCAATCAGCCCCAGCATTTT. Translated: CASSPEGLYSNQPQHF.

The rearrangement joins TRBV6-5 to TRBJ2-2; no definite D call. With 7 bases removed from V and 4 bases from J, the gap between germline ends came to 16 bases. CDR3 length: 15 residues. CDR1 and CDR2 (germline): MNHEY, SVGAGI. CDR3 bases: TGTGCCAGCACCTCTCCAGCCGGGTTCACCGGGGAGCTGTTTTTT. Translated, it gives CASTSPAGFTGELFF.

In DNA, the CDR3 is TGTGCCATCAGTGAGGGGACTAGCGGGGGCCGGAGCTCCTACAATGAGCAGTTCTTC. Its translation is CAISEGTSGGRSSYNEQFF. This rearrangement joins TRBV10-3 to TRBJ2-1, with 14 bases aligning to TRBD2. The CDR3 contains 19 residues. Germline assignment: CDR1 ENHRY and CDR2 SYGVKD. After removal of 2 bases from V and 0 bases from J, the junction contained 6 bases not matched to a gene.

This clone came up once. The rearrangement joins TRBV7-9 to TRBJ1-2; D perhaps matches TRBD1 (6 bases). The CDR3 runs 14 residues. CDR1 and CDR2 (germline): SEHNR, FQNEAQ (reference sequence). Trimming cost V 4 bases and J 13 bases, with 22 bases left between them. The DNA of the CDR3 is TGTGCCAGCAGCTCAACAGGGAGCGAGGTGATTAGCACCTTC. This sequence encodes CASSSTGSEVISTF.

This chain joins TRBV29-1 and TRBJ2-2; D is perhaps TRBD2 (5 bases). CDR3 length: 16 amino acids. The germline V and J ends were trimmed by 6 bases and 1 base, with 18 bases remaining between them. Germline V gene lookup returns CDR1 SQVTM and CDR2 ANQGSEA. The CDR3 reads CSVYRGSPGNTGELFF. The CDR3 region has the DNA TGCAGCGTCTACCGGGGATCCCCCGGGAACACCGGGGAGCTGTTTTTT.

The chain has TRBV6-1 and TRBJ2-7; no reliable D call. The CDR3 covers 12 residues. Germline lookup yields CDR1 MNHNS and CDR2 SASEGT. Trimming pared 4 bases from V and 4 bases from J, leaving 8 bases between. The CDR3 protein is CASSAGFYEQYF. The CDR3 DNA follows: TGTGCCAGCAGTGCCGGTTTTTACGAGCAGTACTTC.

The rearrangement uses TRBV5-1 and TRBJ2-5; 9 nucleotides align to TRBD2. The J call is doubtful: the DNA matches TRBJ2-7 better. The germline gives CDR1 SGHRS, CDR2 YFSETQ. The length of the CDR3 is 15 residues. CDR3 residues: CASSLVTSGLYEQYF. For the CDR3, the DNA is TGCGCCAGCAGCCTGGTGACTAGCGGTCTCTACGAGCAGTACTTC.

V gene TRBV6-5 combines with J gene TRBJ1-6; tentative D call: TRBD1 (5 bases). Germline V gives CDR1 MNHEY, CDR2 SVGAGI. This CDR3 has 13 residues. Trimming shortened V by 4 bases and J by 5 bases, and 6 bases separated the two germline ends. The CDR3 here is CASSWGHNSPLHF. DNA of the CDR3: TGTGCCAGCAGTTGGGGACATAATTCACCCCTCCACTTT.

This clone was recorded once. In DNA form, the CDR3 reads TGTGCCAGCTCACCGGAATTGGGTGAGCGGCACGCAGATACGCAGTATTTT. Protein: CASSPELGERHADTQYF. V and J are TRBV18 and TRBJ2-3; D may be TRBD2 (5 bases). The V gene's germline CDR1 is KGHSH and CDR2 LQKENI. The CDR3 contains 17 residues. V lost 3 bases and J lost 4, with 20 bases in between. Looking up the rest from reference TRBV18 and TRBJ2-3 gives the full variable domain: NAGVMQNPRHLVRRRGQEARLRCSPMKGHSHVYWYRQLPEEGLKFMVYLQKENIIDESGMPKERFSAEFPKEGPSILRIQQVVRGDSAAYFCASSPELGERHADTQYFGPGTRLTVL.

The chain uses TRBV7-3 and TRBJ1-3; D may be TRBD1 (6 bases). V shed 5 bases and J shed 0 bases, with 8 bases lying between them. The CDR3 is made up of 14 amino acids. Looked up from germline, CDR1 is SGHTA and CDR2 is FQGTGA. CDR3 DNA: TGTGCCAGCAGCCTGGACAGCTCTGGAAACACCATATATTTT. Encoded protein: CASSLDSSGNTIYF.

This clone came up once. The CDR3 loop reads CASSILFGDRAYEQYF. In DNA, the CDR3 is TGTGCCAGTAGTATTTTGTTTGGGGACCGCGCCTACGAGCAGTACTTC. The chain has TRBV19 and TRBJ2-7, with D perhaps matching TRBD1 or TRBD2 (5 bases each). Looked up from germline, CDR1 is LNHDA and CDR2 is SQIVND (reference sequence). The V gene lost 3 bases and the J gene lost 2 bases, with 17 bases spanning the gap. The CDR3 totals 16 residues. Full variable domain (remainder filled in from reference TRBV19 and TRBJ2-7): DGGITQSPKYLFRKEGQNVTLSCEQNLNHDAMYWYRQDPGQGLRLIYYSQIVNDFQKGDIAEGYSVSREKKESFPLTVTSAQKNPTAFYLCASSILFGDRAYEQYFGPGTRLTVT.

The gene calls are TRBV6-1 and TRBJ2-6; D might be TRBD1 or TRBD2, each matching 5 bases. The CDR3 is 17 amino acids. Per the germline V gene, CDR1 is MNHNS and CDR2 is SASEGT. With 3 bases removed from V and 3 bases from J, the gap between germline ends came to 15 bases. CDR3: CASSDGVWGVGANVLTF. The CDR3 nucleotides read TGTGCCAGCAGTGACGGGGTTTGGGGCGTTGGGGCCAACGTCCTGACTTTC.

The V call is TRBV19, the J call TRBJ2-1; 9 bases are a match to TRBD1. Per the germline V gene, CDR1 is LNHDA and CDR2 is SQIVND (reference sequence). CDR3 length equals 15 residues. Trimming removed 1 base from V and 4 bases from J; junction bases left unmatched: 2. The CDR3 coding sequence is TGTGCCAGTAGTATAGCTGGGACAGGGTACAATGAGCAGTTCTTC. It is translated as CASSIAGTGYNEQFF.

Only a few counts were recorded for this clone. This rearrangement joins TRBV6-5 to TRBJ1-2, with 8 bases lining up with TRBD1. Germline V gene sequence: CDR1 MNHEY, CDR2 SVGAGI. The length of the CDR3 is 12 residues. V lost 4 bases to trimming and J lost 8 bases; unmatched junction nucleotides: 3. The CDR3 is CASSSGGGGYTF. CDR3 nucleotides: TGTGCCAGCAGTTCAGGGGGCGGCGGCTACACCTTC.

This rearrangement joins TRBV7-9 to TRBJ1-6; the match to TRBD1 covers 7 bases. With V trimmed by 6 bases and J by 7 bases, 9 bases remained unmatched. There are 15 residues in the CDR3. Germline CDR1 is SEHNR and CDR2 is FQNEAQ (reference sequence). The CDR3 region is CASRVQGPKNSPLHF. DNA of the CDR3: TGTGCCAGCAGGGTACAGGGGCCCAAAAATTCACCCCTCCACTTT. The variable domain in full, completed from reference TRBV7-9 and TRBJ1-6, reads DTGVSQNPRHKITKRGQNVTFRCDPISEHNRLYWYRQTLGQGPEFLTYFQNEAQLEKSRLLSDRFSAERPKGSFSTLEIQRTEQGDSAMYLCASRVQGPKNSPLHFGNGTRLTVT.

Note on this clone: Different DNA sequences within this sample yield the same CDR3. The chain joins TRBV18 to TRBJ2-3; 12 nucleotides match TRBD2. The V and J ends lost 6 bases and 0 bases, in that order; junction bases with no gene match: 1. Germline CDR1 reads KGHSH; CDR2 reads LQKENI. The CDR3 is made up of 15 amino acids. CDR3: CASSGTSGSTDTQYF. The CDR3, as DNA: TGTGCCAGCTCCGGGACTAGCGGGAGCACAGATACGCAGTATTTT. The whole variable domain, filled in from reference TRBV18 and TRBJ2-3, reads NAGVMQNPRHLVRRRGQEARLRCSPMKGHSHVYWYRQLPEEGLKFMVYLQKENIIDESGMPKERFSAEFPKEGPSILRIQQVVRGDSAAYFCASSGTSGSTDTQYFGPGTRLTVL.

The gene calls are TRBV6-1 and TRBJ2-7, with 13 positions matching TRBD2. V dropped 10 bases and J dropped 4; count of bases not matched to a gene: 4. Germline V gene sequence: CDR1 MNHNS, CDR2 SASEGT. The CDR3 is 13 amino acids. In nucleotides, the CDR3 is TGTGCCACTTGGACTAGCGGGAGATACGAGCAGTACTTC. Translated: CATWTSGRYEQYF.